This T cell receptor (beta chain) was sequenced during a study of blood T cell repertoires in COVID-19 (dated by TCRdb to 2018 to 2021). Study-wide context: Samples from collaborators originated in the United States, Italy and Spain and spanned both the acute and convalescent phases of COVID-19. A de-identified subject ID, COVID-19 status, age in years and sex were almost always included in the sample metadata. Samples were obtained from the ongoing ImmuneRACE study (first 160 participants) and from over 1,000 subjects provided by 6 global collaborators. The repertoires were released in a freely available public database meant as a resource for research on the immune response to SARS-CoV-2. Where available, HLA class I and class II types were obtained from metadata supplied by the sample provider rather than from assay-based typing. The dataset comprised deeply sampled blood TCRbeta repertoires from subjects exposed to, actively infected with, or recovered from COVID-19. The material from the prospective study consisted of cDNA or gDNA derived from T cells, B-cell-depleted T cells, or PBMCs. What the research found in general, with its limitations: Clinical and demographic metadata were provided uncurated, with the amount varying by source and participant.

CDR1 MNHNY and CDR2 SVGAGI are derived from the germline V gene (reference sequence). Here V drops 5 bases and J drops 2 bases, and the junction holds 7 bases not matched to any gene. Taken from cysteine to phenylalanine, the CDR3 has 15 residues. The DNA shown is the 45-base CDR3, in frame from base 1. Each collaborating institution followed its own protocols to collect whole blood in K2EDTA tubes. For TCRbeta analysis, collaborators shipped samples in one of three forms: frozen whole blood, isolated PBMCs, or DNA extracted from either of those sample types. The immunoSEQ Assay, a bias-controlled multiplex PCR, was used to amplify TCRbeta CDR3 regions from genomic DNA. The paper's processing steps were these. The number of nucleated cells in each sample was estimated by amplification of reference gene primers within the assay. To quantify the absolute abundance of each unique TCRbeta CDR3 rearrangement, sequence reads were collapsed and filtered. For each sample, productive Simpson clonality was calculated as the square root of Simpson's diversity index across productive rearrangements. TCRdb re-hosts the immuneACCESS table, in-frame sequences only. Its copies lack some clones; in the studies checked, an unresolved V gene accounts for under half of them, and the cause for the rest is not known. V, J and clone size were drawn from that table, and D and trimming were deduced from the DNA. This sample lists about 220,000 clones; 65% to 90% were detected once. The top ten clones comprise approximately 5% of the sample.

Notes on this clone: The antigen it recognizes is unknown. Base quality data are lacking; no much larger clone is found one base away.

Recombination linked TRBV6-6 to TRBJ1-1, and 8 junction bases match TRBD1. The sequencing input was peripheral blood. The sequence was collected from a human donor in a cohort sampled during active COVID-19. The CDR3 protein is CASSGDRGQNTEAFF. The nucleotide sequence reads as follows: TGTGCCAGCAGTGGAGACAGGGGACAAAACACTGAAGCTTTCTTT.